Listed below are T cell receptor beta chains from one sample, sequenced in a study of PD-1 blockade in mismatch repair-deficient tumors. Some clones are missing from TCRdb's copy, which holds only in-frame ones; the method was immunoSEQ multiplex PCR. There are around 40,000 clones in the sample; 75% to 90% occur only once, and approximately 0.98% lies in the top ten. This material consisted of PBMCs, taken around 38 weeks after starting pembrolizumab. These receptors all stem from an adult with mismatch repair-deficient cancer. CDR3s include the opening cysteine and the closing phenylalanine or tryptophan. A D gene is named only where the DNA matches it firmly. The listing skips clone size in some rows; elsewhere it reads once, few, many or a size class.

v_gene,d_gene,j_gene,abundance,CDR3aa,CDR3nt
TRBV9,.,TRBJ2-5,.,CASSVGGLGGGQETQYF,TGTGCCAGCAGCGTAGGAGGGTTAGGGGGGGGACAAGAGACCCAGTACTTC
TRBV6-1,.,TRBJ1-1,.,CASRTGLNTEAFF,TGTGCCAGCAGGACAGGACTGAACACTGAAGCTTTCTTT
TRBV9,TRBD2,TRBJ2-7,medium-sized,CASSVLPTSGSYEQYF,TGTGCCAGCAGCGTTCTCCCCACTAGCGGGAGTTACGAGCAGTACTTC
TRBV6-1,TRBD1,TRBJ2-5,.,CASSEIGTGGQETQYF,TGTGCCAGCAGTGAAATAGGGACAGGGGGGCAAGAGACCCAGTACTTC
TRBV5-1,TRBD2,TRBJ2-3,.,CASSLGTSQYTDTQYF,TGCGCCAGCAGCTTGGGGACTAGCCAATACACAGATACGCAGTATTTT
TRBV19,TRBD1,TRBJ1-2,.,CASIPSIDRGSYGYTF,TGTGCCAGTATCCCGAGCATAGACAGGGGCAGCTATGGCTACACCTTC
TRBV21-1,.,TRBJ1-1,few,CASRGGKTEAFF,TGTGCCAGCAGAGGGGGAAAGACTGAAGCTTTCTTT
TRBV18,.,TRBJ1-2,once,CASSLQPGPGYGYTF,TGTGCCAGCTCTCTACAACCAGGGCCTGGCTATGGCTACACCTTC
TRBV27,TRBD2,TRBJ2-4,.,CASSQRTSGSEKNIQYF,TGTGCCAGCAGCCAACGGACTAGCGGGAGTGAAAAAAACATTCAGTACTTC
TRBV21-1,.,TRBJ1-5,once,CASSNGTGGNQPQHF,TGTGCCAGCAGCAACGGGACAGGGGGTAATCAGCCCCAGCATTTT
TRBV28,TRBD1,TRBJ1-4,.,CASSSRQGKTTNEKLFF,TGTGCCAGCAGTTCCCGACAGGGGAAAACAACTAATGAAAAACTGTTTTTT
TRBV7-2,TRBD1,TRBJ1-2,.,CASSLVTGGAGYTF,TGTGCCAGCAGCTTAGTGACAGGGGGCGCTGGCTACACCTTC
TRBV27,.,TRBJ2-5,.,CASSLTGLLKDQYF,TGTGCCAGCAGTCTGACGGGACTCCTGAAAGACCAGTACTTC
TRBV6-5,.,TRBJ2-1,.,CASRSIGRGYNEQFF,TGTGCCAGCAGATCTATTGGCCGGGGATACAATGAGCAGTTCTTC
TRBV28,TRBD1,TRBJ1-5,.,CASRTGGSGNQPQHF,TGTGCCAGCAGGACAGGGGGTTCTGGCAATCAGCCCCAGCATTTT
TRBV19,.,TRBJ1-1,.,CASSIRGGIDTEAFF,TGTGCCAGTAGTATCCGAGGAGGGATCGACACTGAAGCTTTCTTT
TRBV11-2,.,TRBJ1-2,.,CASSLARDSYGYTF,TGTGCCAGCAGCTTAGCGCGGGATTCTTATGGCTACACCTTC
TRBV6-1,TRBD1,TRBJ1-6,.,CASRIRTGGDPTLHF,TGTGCCAGCAGAATAAGGACAGGGGGAGACCCCACCCTCCACTTT
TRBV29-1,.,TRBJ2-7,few,CSVAGDGREQYF,TGCAGCGTAGCAGGGGATGGCCGCGAGCAGTACTTC
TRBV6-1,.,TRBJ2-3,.,CASSGQGTDTQYF,TGTGCCAGCAGTGGACAGGGCACAGATACGCAGTATTTT
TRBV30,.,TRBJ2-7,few,CAWSGRQNPYEQYF,TGTGCCTGGAGTGGCCGCCAGAACCCCTACGAGCAGTACTTC
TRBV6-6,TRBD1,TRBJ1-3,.,CASSYGQGARGNTIYF,TGTGCCAGCAGTTACGGGCAGGGGGCGAGGGGAAACACCATATATTTT
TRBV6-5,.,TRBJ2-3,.,CASSYSESATDTQYF,TGTGCCAGCAGTTACTCTGAAAGCGCAACAGATACGCAGTATTTT
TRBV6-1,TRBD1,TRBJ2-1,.,CASTQYRGHEQFF,TGTGCCAGCACGCAGTACAGGGGGCATGAGCAGTTCTTC
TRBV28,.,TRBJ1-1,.,CASYYGWEGFTEAFF,TGTGCCAGCTATTACGGCTGGGAGGGGTTTACTGAAGCTTTCTTT
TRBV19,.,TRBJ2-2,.,CASSIRTNANTGELFF,TGTGCCAGTAGTATACGGACAAACGCGAACACCGGGGAGCTGTTTTTT
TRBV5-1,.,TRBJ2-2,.,CASSATESYTGELFF,TGCGCCAGCAGCGCCACAGAATCATACACCGGGGAGCTGTTTTTT
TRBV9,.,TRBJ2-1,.,CASSPAGGNEQFF,TGTGCCAGCAGCCCAGCAGGGGGGAATGAGCAGTTCTTC
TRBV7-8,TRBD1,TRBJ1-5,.,CASSLADRGLWPQHF,TGTGCCAGCAGCTTAGCGGACAGGGGCCTGTGGCCCCAGCATTTT
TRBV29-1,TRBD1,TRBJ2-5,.,CSVGTGEETQYF,TGCAGCGTTGGGACAGGGGAAGAGACCCAGTACTTC
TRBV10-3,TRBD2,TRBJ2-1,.,CAISDWTLAGFNEQFF,TGTGCCATCAGTGATTGGACCCTAGCGGGCTTCAATGAGCAGTTCTTC
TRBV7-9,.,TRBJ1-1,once,CASSVGHLMNTEAFF,TGTGCCAGCAGCGTTGGACACCTCATGAACACTGAAGCTTTCTTT
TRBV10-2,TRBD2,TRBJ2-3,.,CASRGGSYSTDTQYF,TGCGCCAGCAGGGGCGGGAGCTACAGCACAGATACGCAGTATTTT
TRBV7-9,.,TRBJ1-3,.,CASSSDRSSGNTIYF,TGTGCCAGCAGCTCCGACAGGAGCTCTGGAAACACCATATATTTT